A single count supports the clone carrying this T cell receptor beta chain. Its target is unknown. Being one base from a much bigger clone, this may be a read error. This record comes from a study of tumor-infiltrating lymphocytes in primary liver carcinoma. Study outcomes and limitations: Tumors and blood were compared for top-250-clone fraction, and tumors had the significantly higher value (p = 0.039).

Reverse transcription of roughly 0.45 ug total RNA with a constant-region primer produced TCR beta cDNA. Libraries covering TCR beta were generated through three nested multiplex PCR rounds (using a slightly modified ARM-PCR). Forward primers for TRBV1-TRBV30 and a C-beta reverse primer served the first two PCR rounds, at approximately 10 cycles each. Each CDR3 protein gets one entry after TCRdb re-called the multiplex PCR reads with MiXCR. The sample lists about 300,000 distinct CDR3 sequences, 65% occurring once. Trimming stripped 6 bases from V and 6 bases from J, with 14 bases between. This CDR3 contains 14 residues. Germline loops: CDR1 MNHNS, CDR2 SASEGT. Unsorted whole blood supplied the blood RNA, and germline DNA was isolated too.

The rearrangement joins TRBV6-1 to TRBJ2-2; D possibly corresponds to TRBD2 (6 bases). This clonotype was obtained from a man aged 40-49 years with primary liver carcinoma and hepatitis B virus infection. Sequenced input: peripheral blood. CDR3 sequence reads: CASRLGPGAGELFF. The CDR3 bases are TGTGCCAGCAGACTGGGGCCGGGGGCCGGGGAGCTGTTTTTT.